The 15 T cell receptor beta chains reported below all come from one sample, sequenced in a study of Graves' ophthalmopathy and Graves' hyperthyroidism (dated by TCRdb to 2016 to 2019). TCRdb records Illumina HiSeq 2000 as the sequencer. TCR beta CDR3 regions were amplified from RNA transcripts for repertoire sequencing. The first round was an RT-PCR using HTBI primers with the Qiagen OneStep RT-PCR kit, and this first round was followed by a second-round multiplex PCR, then size selection and purification. The public reads were run again by TCRdb, first through fastp at Q25 and then through MiXCR, and only productive beta chains were kept. CDR3 protein sequences are deduplicated, and each keeps its most common genes and DNA. This sample gives 340,000 or so distinct CDR3 sequences in total; about a sixth of them show up just once. The ten biggest clones cover roughly 12% of the sample. Sequencing used peripheral blood. The receptors were gathered from an adult man with Graves' ophthalmopathy.

This clonotype came up many times. The chain has TRBV20-1 and TRBJ1-5; the D gene is possibly TRBD1 (6 bases). The CDR3 extends over 14 amino acids. Per germline, CDR1 DFQATT and CDR2 SNEGSKA (reference sequence). V lost 5 bases and J 4 bases, leaving 15 bases between the germline ends. DNA for the CDR3: TGCAGTGCTGACAGGTCGGGGACAAATCAGCCCCAGCATTTT. Its translation is CSADRSGTNQPQHF.

The chain combines TRBV24-1 with TRBJ1-6, with D unresolved. The germline V and J ends were trimmed by 3 bases and 9 bases, with 11 bases remaining between them. Germline-derived CDR1 and CDR2 are KGHDR and SFDVKD. This CDR3 comprises 14 residues. The CDR3 sequence is CATSDSAPSSPLHF. The DNA of the CDR3 is TGTGCCACCAGTGATAGCGCGCCCTCTTCACCCCTCCACTTT.

This clonotype was found many times. The chain uses TRBV15 and TRBJ2-3; D gene uncertain. Trimming left V 1 base short and J 5 bases short, with 4 bases between. The CDR3 runs to 12 residues. Germline CDR1 LNHNV, CDR2 YYDKDF (reference sequence). CDR3 nucleotide sequence: TGTGCCACCAGCAGAGGGGGAGATACGCAGTATTTT. It is translated as CATSRGGDTQYF.

This clonotype appeared many times. V is TRBV6-2 or TRBV6-3 and J is TRBJ2-7, with D possibly being TRBD1 (6 bases). V lost 5 bases, J lost 0 bases, and 11 bases lay in between. The CDR3 sequence is 14 residues long. CDR1 is MNHEY and CDR2 is SVGEGT in the germline V gene. This chain's CDR3 is CASSGSGVSYEQYF. The CDR3 bases are TGTGCCAGCAGTGGGTCAGGGGTCTCCTACGAGCAGTACTTC.

There are many counts of this clonotype. The chain has TRBV5-8 and TRBJ2-7; D assignment may be TRBD1 or TRBD2 (5 bases each). Trimming cost V 1 base and J 1 base, with 15 bases left between them. This CDR3 has 16 residues. Germline V gene sequence: CDR1 SGHTS, CDR2 YDEGEE. The CDR3: CASSLWPGTGSYEQYF. CDR3 DNA sequence: TGTGCCAGCAGCTTGTGGCCAGGGACGGGTTCCTACGAGCAGTACTTC.

This clonotype was recorded many times. This may come from a read error, since a much larger clone is one base off. This chain uses TRBV6-1 with TRBJ1-5; 9 bases fit TRBD1. V trimming: 5 bases; J trimming: 3 bases; junction bases outside the gene matches: 2. The CDR3 spans 14 residues. Germline-derived CDR1 and CDR2 are MNHNS and SASEGT. For the CDR3, the DNA is TGTGCCAGCAGTAGGGACAGGGCCAATCAGCCCCAGCATTTT. It codes for CASSRDRANQPQHF.

The rearrangement joins TRBV24-1 to TRBJ2-4; 8 nucleotides align to TRBD2. Trimming took 4 bases from V and 8 from J; bases not matched to a gene: 6. Germline V gene sequence: CDR1 KGHDR, CDR2 SFDVKD. The CDR3 contains 14 residues. The DNA of the CDR3 is TGTGCCACCAGTGACATCGGGAGGGAGGACATTCAGTACTTC. The encoded protein is CATSDIGREDIQYF.

The chain is built from TRBV7-8 and TRBJ1-2; no clear D gene. Trimming shortened V by 2 bases and J by 6 bases, and 13 bases separated the two germline ends. Germline lookup yields CDR1 SGHVS and CDR2 FQNEAQ. CDR3 length: 14 residues. The CDR3, as DNA: TGTGCCAGCAGCTTACGGTGGGGAAAGGATGGCTACACCTTC. Translated, it gives CASSLRWGKDGYTF.

As to this clonotype: Its ends do not fully match the called genes, so a read error is possible. This chain links TRBV5-1 with TRBJ1-6, with 9 bases matching TRBD1. The CDR3 has 14 amino acids. Germline CDR1 is SGHRS and CDR2 is YFSETQ. The CDR3: CAISTDRGGLPLHF. DNA for the CDR3: TGCGCCATCAGCACCGACAGGGGGGGATTACCCCTCCACTTT.

This clonotype was seen once. An end of the junction does not agree with germline; a read error may underlie this. The chain is built from TRBV7-9 and TRBJ2-2; the D is unclear. The CDR3 extends over 13 amino acids. Germline V gives CDR1 SEHNR, CDR2 FQNEAQ (reference sequence). The CDR3 protein is CASGLPHAGELFF. CDR3 coding DNA: TGTGCCAGCGGCTTGCCTCACGCCGGGGAGCTGTTTTTT.

This clonotype has at least ten counts. The chain links TRBV5-4 to TRBJ2-2, with D perhaps matching TRBD2 (6 bases). The germline V gene encodes CDR1 SGHNT and CDR2 YYREEE (reference sequence). With 0 bases removed from V and 5 bases from J, the gap between germline ends came to 8 bases. This CDR3 comprises 14 residues. The DNA for the CDR3 is TGTGCCAGCAGCTTGGGGGGGGAAACCGGGGAGCTGTTTTTT. Protein: CASSLGGETGELFF.

This clonotype appeared many times. The CDR3 region has the DNA TGTGCCAGCAACAACCGGGGCCGTACCTACGAGCAGTACTTC. Its translation: CASNNRGRTYEQYF. This chain uses TRBV6-2 or TRBV6-3 with TRBJ2-7; D might be TRBD1 or TRBD2, each matching 5 bases. Looked up from germline, CDR1 is MNHEY and CDR2 is SVGEGT. CDR3 length equals 14 residues. V lost 7 bases and J 2 bases, leaving 15 bases between the germline ends.

Many counts were recorded for this clonotype. This rearrangement joins TRBV6-1 to TRBJ1-2; unclear D gene. CDR1 is MNHNS, CDR2 SASEGT, per germline. The CDR3 totals 14 residues. V gave up 6 bases and J gave up 3 bases, with 14 bases separating them. CDR3 DNA sequence: TGTGCCAGCAGAAGGAGGGCGGGAGACTATGGCTACACCTTC. It specifies CASRRRAGDYGYTF.

There are many counts of this clonotype. The rearrangement joins TRBV30 to TRBJ1-1, with D uncertain. The germline V and J ends were trimmed by 6 bases and 0 bases, with 14 bases remaining between them. Germline loops: CDR1 GTSNPN, CDR2 SVGIG (reference sequence). This CDR3 has 14 residues. The CDR3 reads CACKGPAVNTEAFF. In DNA form, the CDR3 reads TGTGCCTGCAAAGGTCCCGCGGTGAACACTGAAGCTTTCTTT.

This clonotype occurred many times. The chain is built from TRBV30 and TRBJ1-1, with D unresolved. The CDR3 totals 14 residues. V lost 4 bases and J lost 7, with 19 bases in between. CDR1 and CDR2 from the germline V gene are GTSNPN and SVGIG (reference sequence). The CDR3 coding sequence is TGTGCCTGGACTAAGGTGGCATTTCATGGTGAAGCTTTCTTT. Translated: CAWTKVAFHGEAFF.